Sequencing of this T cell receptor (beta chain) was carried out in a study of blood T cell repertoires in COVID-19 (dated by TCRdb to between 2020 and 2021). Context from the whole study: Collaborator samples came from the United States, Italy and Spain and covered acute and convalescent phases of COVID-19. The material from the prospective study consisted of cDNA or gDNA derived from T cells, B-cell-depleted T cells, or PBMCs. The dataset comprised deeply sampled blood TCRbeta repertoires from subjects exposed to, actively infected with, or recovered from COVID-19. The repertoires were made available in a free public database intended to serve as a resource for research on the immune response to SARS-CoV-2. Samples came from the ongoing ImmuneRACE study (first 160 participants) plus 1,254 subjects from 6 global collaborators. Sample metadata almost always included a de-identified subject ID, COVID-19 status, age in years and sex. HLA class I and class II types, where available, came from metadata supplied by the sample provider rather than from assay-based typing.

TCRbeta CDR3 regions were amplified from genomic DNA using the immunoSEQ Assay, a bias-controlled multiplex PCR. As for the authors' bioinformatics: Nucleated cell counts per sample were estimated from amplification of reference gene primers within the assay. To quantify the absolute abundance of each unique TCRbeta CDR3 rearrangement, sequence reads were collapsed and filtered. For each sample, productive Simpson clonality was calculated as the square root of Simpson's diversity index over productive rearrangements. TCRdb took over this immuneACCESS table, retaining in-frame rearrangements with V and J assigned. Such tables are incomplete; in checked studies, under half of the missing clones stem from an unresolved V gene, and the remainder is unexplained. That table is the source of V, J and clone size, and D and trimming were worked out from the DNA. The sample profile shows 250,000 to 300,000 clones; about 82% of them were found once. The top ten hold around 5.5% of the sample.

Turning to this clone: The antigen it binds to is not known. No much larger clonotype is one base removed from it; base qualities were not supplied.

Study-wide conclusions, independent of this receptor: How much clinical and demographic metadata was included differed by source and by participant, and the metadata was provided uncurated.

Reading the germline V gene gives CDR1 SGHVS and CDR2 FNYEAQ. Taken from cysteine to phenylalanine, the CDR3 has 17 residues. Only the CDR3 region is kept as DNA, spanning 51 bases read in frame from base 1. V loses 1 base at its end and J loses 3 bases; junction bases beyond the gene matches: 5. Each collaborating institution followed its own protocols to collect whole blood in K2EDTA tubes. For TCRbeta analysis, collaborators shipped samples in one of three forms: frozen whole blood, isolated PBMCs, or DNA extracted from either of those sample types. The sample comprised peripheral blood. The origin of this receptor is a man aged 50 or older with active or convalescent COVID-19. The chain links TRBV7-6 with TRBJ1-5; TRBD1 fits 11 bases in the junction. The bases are TGTGCCAGCAGCTTAGGGGGACAGGGGGAGATCAATCAGCCCCAGCATTTT. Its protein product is CASSLGGQGEINQPQHF.